This passage covers 16 T cell receptor beta chains from one sample sequenced in a study of T-cell memory formation after mild COVID-19. One entry per CDR3 protein, called by TCRdb with MiXCR from the 5' RACE reads. In the table there are fewer than 350,000 distinct CDR3 sequences, approximately 18% of which are singletons. The sequencing input was PBMCs or a T cell subset sorted from them (not recorded which). All receptors come from a man in his late teens or twenties who had mild COVID-19 (a few samples of this study predate the infection). Cell type and time point are not known.

This clonotype appeared a few times. The gene calls are TRBV12-3 or TRBV12-4 and TRBJ1-5; perhaps TRBD1 as D (5 bases). The V and J ends lost 7 bases and 0 bases respectively, with 16 bases between them. The length of the CDR3 is 16 residues. CDR3 bases: TGTGCCAGCACTGGTAGATTGGGGCTTAGCAATCAGCCCCAGCATTTT. Encoded protein: CASTGRLGLSNQPQHF.

The rearrangement uses TRBV4-3 and TRBJ2-7, with D perhaps being TRBD1 or TRBD2 (5 bases each). Trimming took 1 base from V and 6 from J, leaving 13 bases between them. The CDR3 is made up of 14 amino acids. Germline CDR1 reads LGHNA; CDR2 reads YSLEER. The CDR3 protein is CASSQGVGASEQYF. The CDR3 DNA is TGCGCCAGCAGCCAAGGAGTCGGGGCATCCGAGCAGTACTTC.

The gene calls are TRBV29-1 and TRBJ2-5, with D tentatively TRBD1 or TRBD2 (5 bases each). V lost 7 bases to trimming and J lost 5 bases, with 14 bases between them. The CDR3 loop spans 12 amino acids. Germline V lookup: CDR1 SQVTM, CDR2 ANQGSEA. The CDR3 here is CSGTPGTETQYF. In DNA, the CDR3 is TGCAGCGGCACGCCCGGGACCGAGACCCAGTACTTC.

The sample holds many counts of this clonotype. The chain recombines TRBV7-2 with TRBJ2-5; 9 nucleotides align to TRBD2. Germline V gene data show CDR1 as SGHTA and CDR2 as FQGNSA. This CDR3 spans 16 amino acids. The junction had 7 bases not matched to a gene; V was cut back by 1 base and J by 4 bases. CDR3: CASSLESASGVETQYF. For the CDR3, the DNA is TGTGCCAGCAGCTTAGAGTCGGCTAGCGGGGTAGAGACCCAGTACTTC.

There are a few counts of this clonotype. The chain carries TRBV7-2 and TRBJ2-5, with D possibly matching TRBD2 (6 bases). Germline V gene sequence: CDR1 SGHTA, CDR2 FQGNSA. The V end was cut by 5 bases, the J end by 2 bases, with 15 bases between. The CDR3 has 15 residues. For the CDR3, the DNA is TGTGCCAGCAGCCCTGCCCGGGGGTGGCAAGAGACCCAGTACTTC. As protein: CASSPARGWQETQYF.

V gene TRBV20-1 combines with J gene TRBJ1-5; D might be TRBD1 (5 bases). The germline V gene encodes CDR1 DFQATT and CDR2 SNEGSKA (reference sequence). Trimming took off 3 bases at V and 1 base at J, with 16 bases between the two ends. CDR3 size: 16 residues. CDR3 in DNA: TGCAGTGCTAGTGGGGGGAGTGCCCAAAGCAATCAGCCCCAGCATTTT. Protein: CSASGGSAQSNQPQHF.

This clonotype has just a few counts. The chain uses TRBV5-1 and TRBJ1-2, with unresolved D. The V gene lost 4 bases and the J gene lost 8 bases, with 24 bases spanning the gap. The germline CDR1 and CDR2 sequences are SGHRS and YFSETQ. The CDR3 has 16 amino acids. The CDR3 sequence is CASSPGPSGAPRGYTF. The DNA of the CDR3 is TGCGCCAGCAGCCCTGGCCCATCGGGCGCCCCGCGGGGCTACACCTTC.

This chain uses TRBV5-8 with TRBJ2-7, with TRBD1 matching 9 bases. This CDR3 region has 14 residues. Germline loops: CDR1 SGHTS, CDR2 YDEGEE. V shed 4 bases, J shed 5 bases, and the junction held 7 bases outside the gene matches. Written as DNA, the CDR3 is TGTGCCAGCAGCCCCTGGACAGGGGTACACGAGCAGTACGTC. Its translation is CASSPWTGVHEQYV.

This clonotype was seen more than once but under ten times. The chain joins TRBV5-4 to TRBJ2-1; no definite D call. Germline values: CDR1 SGHNT, CDR2 YYREEE (reference sequence). V lost 0 bases and J 12 bases, leaving 16 bases between the germline ends. The CDR3 extends over 14 amino acids. CDR3 nucleotide sequence: TGTGCCAGCAGCTTGGTTCCCGTGAGTGTGGGGCAGTTCTTC. Amino acid sequence: CASSLVPVSVGQFF.

The chain employs TRBV18 and TRBJ2-7; 8 positions match TRBD1. The trim removed 6 bases at V and 3 bases at J, leaving 10 bases unmatched. Germline CDR1 is KGHSH and CDR2 is LQKENI. The CDR3 consists of 15 residues. CDR3 bases: TGTGCCAGCTCTAACGGCACAGGGGGATTCTACGAGCAGTACTTC. Encoded protein: CASSNGTGGFYEQYF.

This clonotype was observed many times. This chain joins TRBV3-1 and TRBJ2-3; the D is unclear. The CDR3 is 13 amino acids. With 1 base removed from V and 6 bases from J, the gap between germline ends came to 8 bases. Germline CDR1 reads LGHDT; CDR2 reads YNNKEL (reference sequence). The CDR3: CASSQGLFDTQYF. CDR3 coding DNA: TGTGCCAGCAGCCAAGGGTTGTTTGATACGCAGTATTTT.

This clonotype turned up a few times. CDR3 sequence reads: CASSFQAEDEQYV. DNA of the CDR3: TGTGCCAGCAGTTTCCAGGCCGAAGATGAGCAGTACGTC. The chain links TRBV28 to TRBJ2-7, with D unresolved. V was cut by 3 bases and J by 7 bases, with 13 bases left in between. CDR1 is MDHEN and CDR2 is SYDVKM in the germline V gene. The CDR3 extends over 13 amino acids.

This clonotype was seen repeatedly, ten times or more. The J gene is TRBJ1-1, the V gene TRBV7-6; unclear D gene. With 5 bases removed from V and 1 base from J, the gap between germline ends came to 8 bases. CDR1 SGHVS and CDR2 FNYEAQ come from the germline V gene. This CDR3 is 13 amino acids long. Here the CDR3 DNA reads TGTGCCAGCAGCGTCGACGGGAACACTGAAGCTTTCTTT. Encoded protein: CASSVDGNTEAFF.

This clonotype came up a few times. The gene calls are TRBV9 and TRBJ2-3; D might be TRBD2 (6 bases). Germline CDR1 and CDR2: SGDLS and YYNGEE. V was pared by 4 bases and J by 5 bases, with 17 bases between. The CDR3 contains 15 residues. CDR3 protein: CASSSTGGGGDTQYF. The CDR3 coding sequence is TGTGCCAGCAGCTCCACCGGGGGAGGTGGAGATACGCAGTATTTT. Full variable domain (missing parts from reference TRBV9 and TRBJ2-3): DSGVTQTPKHLITATGQRVTLRCSPRSGDLSVYWYQQSLDQGLQFLIQYYNGEERAKGNILERFSAQQFPDLHSELNLSSLELGDSALYFCASSSTGGGGDTQYFGPGTRLTVL.

This clonotype was counted ten times or more. Here the CDR3 reads CASSRPDAHYGYTF. The CDR3 DNA reads TGCGCCAGCAGCCGTCCGGACGCCCACTATGGCTACACCTTC. The chain is built from TRBV4-1 and TRBJ1-2; no reliable D call. The germline V gene has CDR1 MGHRA and CDR2 YSYEKL. With 4 bases removed from V and 3 bases from J, the gap between germline ends came to 12 bases. The CDR3 is made up of 14 amino acids.

The chain joins TRBV4-3 to TRBJ2-7, with D perhaps being TRBD1 or TRBD2 (5 bases each). With 3 bases removed from V and 1 base from J, the gap between germline ends came to 16 bases. The CDR3 has 16 residues. The germline CDR1 and CDR2 sequences are LGHNA and YSLEER. CDR3 protein: CASSQHGTGTSYEQYF. In nucleotides, the CDR3 is TGCGCCAGCAGCCAGCACGGGACGGGAACATCCTACGAGCAGTACTTC.